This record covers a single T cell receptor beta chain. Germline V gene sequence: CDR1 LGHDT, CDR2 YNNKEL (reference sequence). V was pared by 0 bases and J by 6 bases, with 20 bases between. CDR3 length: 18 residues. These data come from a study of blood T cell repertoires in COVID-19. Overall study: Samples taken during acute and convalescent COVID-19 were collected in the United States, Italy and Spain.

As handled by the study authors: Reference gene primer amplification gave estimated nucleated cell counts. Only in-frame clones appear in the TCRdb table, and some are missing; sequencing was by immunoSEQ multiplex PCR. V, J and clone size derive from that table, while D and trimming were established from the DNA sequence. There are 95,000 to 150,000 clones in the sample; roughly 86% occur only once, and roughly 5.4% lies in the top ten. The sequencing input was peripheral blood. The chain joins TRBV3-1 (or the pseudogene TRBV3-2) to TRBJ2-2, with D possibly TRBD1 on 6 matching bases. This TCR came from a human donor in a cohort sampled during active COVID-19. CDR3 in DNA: TGTGCCAGCAGCCAAGATGTTTTGGGGGCGGCGAGCGCCGGGGAGCTGTTTTTT. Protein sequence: CASSQDVLGAASAGELFF.